The T cell receptor beta chain described here comes from a study of regulatory T cells in long-lasting Graves disease. Researchers made TCR beta libraries by using iRepertoire HTBI primers and running Arm-PCR on CDR3 regions. TCRdb called the multiplex PCR reads again in MiXCR, with one record for every CDR3 protein. The data hold 500,000 to 800,000 distinct CDR3 sequences, with about 30% observed a single time. The time point was: persistent/refractory GD, antithyroid drugs over 5 years with positive TRAb. RNA extracted from PBMCs served as the sequencing template. The specimen was peripheral blood mononuclear cells (PBMCs), collected when the disease was refractory, from a patient treated with antithyroid drugs. The TCR originated in a female donor with Graves disease.

CDR3 nucleotides: TGCAGCGTCGCTGGGCGGGGAGTCACTGAAGCTTTCTTT. Protein sequence: CSVAGRGVTEAFF. The chain couples TRBV29-1 to TRBJ1-1; the D is unclear. The CDR3 extends over 13 amino acids. The germline CDR1 and CDR2 sequences are SQVTM and ANQGSEA. The germline V and J ends were trimmed by 6 bases and 4 bases, with 15 bases remaining between them.